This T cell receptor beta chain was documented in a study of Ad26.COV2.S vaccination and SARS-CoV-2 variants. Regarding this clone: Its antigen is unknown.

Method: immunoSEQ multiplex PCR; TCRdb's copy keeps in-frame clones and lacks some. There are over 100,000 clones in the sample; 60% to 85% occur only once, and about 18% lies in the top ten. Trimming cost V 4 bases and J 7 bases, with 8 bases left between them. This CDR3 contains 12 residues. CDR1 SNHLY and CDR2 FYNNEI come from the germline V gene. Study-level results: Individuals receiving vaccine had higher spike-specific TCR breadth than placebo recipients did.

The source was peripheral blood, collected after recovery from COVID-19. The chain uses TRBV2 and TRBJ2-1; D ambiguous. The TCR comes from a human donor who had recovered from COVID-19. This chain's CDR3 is CASSVLENEQFF. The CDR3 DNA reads TGTGCCAGCAGTGTCCTAGAGAATGAGCAGTTCTTC. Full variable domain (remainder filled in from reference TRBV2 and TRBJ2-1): EPEVTQTPSHQVTQMGQEVILRCVPISNHLYFYWYRQILGQKVEFLVSFYNNEISEKSEIFDDQFSVERPDGSNFTLKIRSTKLEDSAMYFCASSVLENEQFFGPGTRLTVL.